Reported below is one T cell receptor (beta chain). Its recognized antigen is unknown. Base-call qualities are not available, and no considerably larger clone is one nucleotide away. The method was PCR. TCRdb records Illumina HiSeq 4000 as the sequencer. High-throughput sequencing was used to profile the TCR beta-chain CDR3 region of every patient. The authors processed their data as follows. The researchers built a classifier to tell apart papillary thyroid cancer patients with distant metastasis, based on CDR3 differences among clinicopathological groups. To measure repertoire diversity the researchers used the Shannon index, while the Morisita-Horn index served to gauge how similar the tumor and blood repertoires were. The public reads were run again by TCRdb, first through fastp at Q25 and then through MiXCR, and only productive beta chains were kept. Here the V and J calls rest on TCRdb's processing, not on the authors' analysis. This sample gives 64,000 or so clones in total; under 20% of them show up just once. Just under 9.5% of the sample belongs to the ten largest clones.

These data are taken from a study of metastatic and nonmetastatic thyroid tumors (dated by TCRdb to 2018 to 2020). For the wider study: For patients with malignant and with benign thyroid disease, the researchers compared repertoires between peripheral blood samples and tumor or nodule tissue samples.

No patient had received any treatment before thyroid surgery. Using T-cell receptor beta sequencing, the study looked back at clinical samples from patients collected from the early 2010s to the late 2010s. Broad study findings and their caveats: In both blood and tumor samples, TCR beta diversity was reported to be significantly higher in malignant tumors than in benign nodules.

The CDR3 runs 14 residues from the cysteine to the phenylalanine. The only DNA kept is the CDR3, 42 bases in frame from the first base. V and J are trimmed by 7 bases and 1 base, and the gene matches miss 7 bases of the junction. Based on the germline V gene, the CDR1 and CDR2 sequences are MDHEN and SYDVKM. Specimen: blood. The chain couples TRBV28 to TRBJ2-7, with 7 bases aligning to TRBD1. The sequence came from a male donor with papillary thyroid cancer or a benign thyroid nodule (not recorded which). Some clones in this sample may be carry-over from other donors' samples. The CDR3 has the sequence CASNIDRVSYEQYF. The sequenced DNA: TGTGCCAGCAACATCGACAGGGTATCCTACGAGCAGTACTTC.